Sequencing of this T cell receptor beta chain was carried out in a study of T-cell reconstitution after alpha-beta-depleted transplantation in children (dated by TCRdb to the mid-2010s). Study-wide context: T-cell immune reconstitution after TCRalphabeta/CD19-depleted allogeneic hematopoietic cell transplantation in children was quantitatively tracked in the study by means of TCR repertoire profiling.

Receptor amplification or capture employed PCR. The sample was run on an Illumina HiSeq 2500. TCR library preparation used molecular barcoding, with unique molecular identifiers applied to normalize quantification of the TCRbeta repertoire. TCRdb cleaned the public reads at Q25 with fastp, built clones with MiXCR and kept in-frame beta chains. Identical CDR3 protein sequences are pooled into one entry, listed with their most common genes and DNA. This sample has 350,000 to 400,000 distinct CDR3 sequences in its table, and roughly 14% of those were observed once. In total, the top ten clones hold over 3.5% of the sample. As concerns this clonotype: It has no known antigen specificity. The record has no base qualities; no much larger clone is one base away.

CDR1 and CDR2, per the germline V gene, are SQVTM and ANQGSEA. Trimming takes 7 bases off V and 4 bases off J; junction bases not matched to a gene: 9. The CDR3 measures 15 amino acids from cysteine to phenylalanine. Only the CDR3 part of the read is kept: 45 bases, read in frame from the first base. The source is a human donor who donated a stem cell graft to a child with Fanconi anemia. The material was PBMCs, obtained from the stem cell graft. The V and J genes are TRBV29-1 and TRBJ2-5; 13 central nucleotides agree with TRBD2. The CDR3 protein is CSGERGTSGAETQYF. The bases read TGCAGCGGCGAGAGAGGGACTAGCGGGGCAGAGACCCAGTACTTC.